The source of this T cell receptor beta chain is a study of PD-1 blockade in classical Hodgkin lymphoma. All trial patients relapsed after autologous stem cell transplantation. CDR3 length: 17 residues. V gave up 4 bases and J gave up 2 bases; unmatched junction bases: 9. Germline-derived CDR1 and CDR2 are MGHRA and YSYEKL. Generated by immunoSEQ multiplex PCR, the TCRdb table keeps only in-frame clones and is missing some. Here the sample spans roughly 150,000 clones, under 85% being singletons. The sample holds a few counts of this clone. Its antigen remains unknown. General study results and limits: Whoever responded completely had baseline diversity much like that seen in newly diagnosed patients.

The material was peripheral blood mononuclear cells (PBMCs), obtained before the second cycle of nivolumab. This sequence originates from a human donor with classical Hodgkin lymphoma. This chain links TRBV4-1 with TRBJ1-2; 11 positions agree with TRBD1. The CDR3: CASSPGTGGRINYGYTF. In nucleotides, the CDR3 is TGCGCCAGCAGCCCAGGGACAGGGGGTAGGATAAACTATGGCTACACCTTC.